A single sample is the source of the 17 T cell receptor beta chains below, sequenced in a study of beta chain features in type 1 diabetes. The antigens for these receptors are not known. Regarding the study as a whole: Among patients with Type 1 diabetes, TCRB CDR3s were moderately but significantly shorter in every one of the four CD4+ subsets.

Reverse transcribing all isolated RNA meant expressed TCRB transcripts were sequenced. Profiling relied on immunoSEQ multiplex PCR, and the TCRdb table lists in-frame clones only, not all of them. This table has approximately 360,000 clones, around 12% appearing once. The specimen sequenced was naive CD4+ T cells from blood. The receptor source for this set is a woman aged 18-30 years with type 1 diabetes.

J is TRBJ1-5 and V is TRBV2; TRBD1 is a possible D gene (5 bases). Per germline, CDR1 SNHLY and CDR2 FYNNEI. This CDR3 has 14 amino acids. The V and J ends lost 5 bases and 6 bases respectively, with 14 bases between them. The CDR3 DNA follows: TGTGCCAGCAGTTTGTGGGGGGATGTTCAGCCCCAGCATTTT. Translated, it gives CASSLWGDVQPQHF.

Only a few counts were recorded for this clone. V and J are TRBV18 and TRBJ2-1; 9 bases fit TRBD2. J was trimmed by 7 bases and V by 0 bases; bases with no gene match: 7. CDR1 and CDR2 from the germline V gene are KGHSH and LQKENI. The CDR3 loop spans 16 amino acids. Written as DNA, the CDR3 is TGTGCCAGCTCACCACCCATTCTAGCGGGGCATAATGAGCAGTTCTTC. Its translation: CASSPPILAGHNEQFF.

This clone was counted a few times. The chain employs TRBV9 and TRBJ2-5; D remains unclear. CDR1 is SGDLS, CDR2 YYNGEE, per germline. The CDR3 consists of 14 residues. Trimming removed 0 bases at V and 5 bases at J, with 11 bases between. CDR3 region: CASSVDPVMETQYF. The CDR3 DNA reads TGTGCCAGCAGCGTAGACCCAGTTATGGAGACCCAGTACTTC.

The genes are TRBV15 and TRBJ2-5; D might be TRBD2 (6 bases). Trimming left V 9 bases short and J 2 bases short, with 13 bases between. This CDR3 has 13 amino acids. Germline V CDR1 and CDR2: LNHNV, YYDKDF (reference sequence). The chain's CDR3 is CATRTGVQETQYF. In DNA form, the CDR3 reads TGTGCCACACGAACGGGGGTGCAAGAGACCCAGTACTTC.

The rearrangement links TRBV4-3 to TRBJ2-5; a weak D match, TRBD2 (5 bases). V was shortened by 2 bases and J by 5 bases, with 21 bases between the two germline ends. Germline V gene sequence: CDR1 LGHNA, CDR2 YSLEER. The CDR3 is 17 amino acids. The chain's CDR3 is CASSQSPGFRGEETQYF. CDR3 in DNA: TGCGCCAGCAGCCAATCGCCGGGATTTCGTGGGGAGGAGACCCAGTACTTC.

The gene calls are TRBV4-1 and TRBJ1-1, with D perhaps matching TRBD1 (6 bases). CDR1 and CDR2 from the germline V gene are MGHRA and YSYEKL. With 3 bases removed from V and 6 bases from J, the gap between germline ends came to 17 bases. The CDR3 is 15 residues long. The DNA for the CDR3 is TGCGCCAGCAGCCAGGGACAATTACAGGGCGCTGAAGCTTTCTTT. This codes for CASSQGQLQGAEAFF.

This clone has more than one count but fewer than ten. The V and J genes are TRBV29-1 and TRBJ2-7; D not certain. From germline, CDR1 is SQVTM and CDR2 ANQGSEA. V shed 2 bases and J shed 6 bases, with 14 bases lying between them. The CDR3 has 13 residues. The CDR3 sequence is CSVESPSRPEQYF. Written as DNA, the CDR3 is TGCAGCGTTGAAAGCCCTAGTCGGCCCGAGCAGTACTTC.

The chain joins TRBV27 to TRBJ2-7; possible D gene TRBD1, 6 bases. V lost 2 bases, J lost 8 bases, and 16 bases lay in between. The CDR3 spans 14 residues. Germline CDR1 and CDR2: MNHEY and SMNVEV (reference sequence). CDR3 DNA: TGTGCCAGCAGTTTAGACACAGGGAAAAGAAAGCAGTACTTC. This gives the protein CASSLDTGKRKQYF.

The rearrangement uses TRBV29-1 and TRBJ2-5; 7 nucleotides line up with TRBD2. The V segment lost 6 bases and the J segment 2 bases; nucleotides outside the gene matches: 3. Germline V gene sequence: CDR1 SQVTM, CDR2 ANQGSEA. The CDR3 is 12 residues long. The CDR3 protein is CSVWTRQETQYF. The CDR3 region has the DNA TGCAGCGTGTGGACTAGGCAAGAGACCCAGTACTTC.

V and J are TRBV30 and TRBJ1-1; D perhaps matches TRBD1 (5 bases). The CDR3 is made up of 13 amino acids. Trimming stripped 0 bases from V and 3 bases from J, with 8 bases between. CDR1 is GTSNPN, CDR2 SVGIG, per germline (reference sequence). CDR3 residues: CAWSVWGYTEAFF. CDR3 sequence (DNA): TGTGCCTGGAGTGTATGGGGCTACACTGAAGCTTTCTTT.

The rearrangement joins TRBV5-1 to TRBJ2-1, with 9 bases lining up with TRBD1. J gave up 5 bases and V 2 bases, and 11 bases lay outside the gene matches. The CDR3 has 17 residues. CDR1 and CDR2 (germline): SGHRS, YFSETQ. The CDR3 DNA follows: TGCGCCAGCAGCTTTGGCGCCGGGACAGGGAATCACAATGAGCAGTTCTTC. Its protein is CASSFGAGTGNHNEQFF.

This clone was recorded a few times. The sample contains more than one DNA sequence encoding this CDR3. The chain has TRBV7-2 and TRBJ2-1, with D perhaps matching TRBD2 (6 bases). The length of the CDR3 is 11 residues. Germline CDR1 is SGHTA and CDR2 is FQGNSA. V was shortened by 4 bases and J by 10 bases, with 8 bases between the two germline ends. This CDR3 reads CASSSGGEQFF. CDR3 bases: TGTGCCAGCAGCTCCGGAGGGGAGCAGTTCTTC.

V and J are TRBV7-2 and TRBJ1-5; maybe TRBD1 (5 bases). CDR1 and CDR2 (germline): SGHTA, FQGNSA. Trimming left V 6 bases short and J 5 bases short, with 14 bases between. This CDR3 has 14 residues. The CDR3 DNA is TGTGCCAGCAGTCCAGGGTTTCGGGATCAGCCCCAGCATTTT. Translation: CASSPGFRDQPQHF.

In this sample, this clone turned up a few times. The genes are TRBV5-1 and TRBJ1-5, with D tentatively TRBD1 (5 bases). V was cut by 4 bases and J by 1 base, with 12 bases left in between. Germline V CDR1 and CDR2: SGHRS, YFSETQ. The CDR3 loop spans 15 amino acids. The CDR3 spells CASSARVESNQPQHF. The CDR3 bases are TGCGCCAGCAGCGCCAGGGTTGAGAGCAATCAGCCCCAGCATTTT.

This clone has just one count. The gene calls are TRBV14 and TRBJ1-2, with a possible D match to TRBD1 (5 bases). Germline V CDR1 and CDR2: SGHDN, FVKESK. The CDR3 contains 12 residues. Trimming removed 4 bases at V and 4 bases at J, with 7 bases between. CDR3 bases: TGTGCCAGCAGCCCAGGGTTCTATGGCTACACCTTC. It codes for CASSPGFYGYTF.

This chain connects TRBV29-1 to TRBJ1-3; weak D call: TRBD1 (5 bases). Per germline, CDR1 SQVTM and CDR2 ANQGSEA. The CDR3 runs 14 residues. The V gene lost 7 bases and the J gene lost 3 bases, with 16 bases spanning the gap. The CDR3 loop is CSGIGGDFGNTIYF. The CDR3 nucleotides read TGCAGCGGGATCGGGGGGGACTTTGGAAACACCATATATTTT.

In its sample, this clone was seen a few times. CDR3 residues: CASSLVGTGLNEQFF. The CDR3 DNA sequence: TGTGCCAGCAGCTTAGTTGGGACAGGGCTAAATGAGCAGTTCTTC. The chain links TRBV7-9 to TRBJ2-1, with 9 bases fitting TRBD1. There are 15 residues in the CDR3. The germline V gene has CDR1 SEHNR and CDR2 FQNEAQ (reference sequence). V trimming: 1 base; J trimming: 7 bases; junction bases outside the gene matches: 5.